This passage covers 2 T cell receptor beta chains from one sample sequenced in a study of T cells after yellow fever vaccination. TCRdb called the 5' RACE reads again in MiXCR, with one record for every CDR3 protein. The repertoire holds some 150,000 distinct CDR3 sequences, with less than 8.5% as singletons. Here the sequenced sample was CD4+ T cells sorted from PBMCs, taken 10 days after the yellow fever booster vaccination. The receptors shown here come from a man aged 30-40 years who received the YFV17D yellow fever vaccine.

The table lists this clonotype with many counts. The chain employs TRBV6-5 and TRBJ1-6; tentative D call: TRBD1 (6 bases). Germline V gene lookup returns CDR1 MNHEY and CDR2 SVGAGI. The CDR3 length is 16 residues. The ends were cut back, 2 bases at V and 6 bases at J, with 14 bases in the middle. DNA of the CDR3: TGTGCCAGCAGTTACCCGGCACAGGGCTCTAATTCACCCCTCCACTTT. Translating it yields CASSYPAQGSNSPLHF.

This clonotype appeared many times. The V call is TRBV12-3 or TRBV12-4, the J call TRBJ1-2; D unresolved. The CDR3 runs 14 residues. Between the trimmed V and J ends, which lost 1 base and 8 bases, there was a span of 14 bases. The DNA for the CDR3 is TGTGCCAGCAGTTTAGTTATGGGGAATTTCGGCTACACCTTC. Its protein product is CASSLVMGNFGYTF.